These T cell receptor beta chains were read from a single sample in a study of blood T cells in healthy people across ages. TCRdb ran MiXCR on the 5' RACE reads and lists one entry per CDR3 protein. This sample yields more than 800,000 distinct CDR3 sequences, of which under 35% are seen a single time; 17% belongs to the top ten. Sequencing was carried out using blood. The receptors here all came from a woman older than 75 in good health. CDR3s include the opening cysteine and the closing phenylalanine or tryptophan. The order of the fields is J gene, D gene, V gene, clone size, CDR3 DNA, CDR3 protein. The D gene is left open where the match is weak. Size values are once, few and many counts, or a class for expanded clones, and some rows have none.

TRBJ2-7 TRBD1 TRBV18 few TGTGCCAGTTCACCGGGACAGGAGCACGAGCAGTACTTC CASSPGQEHEQYF
TRBJ1-4 TRBD1 TRBV9 . TGTGCCAGCAGCGTAGGGGACAGGAACGAAAAACTGTTTTTT CASSVGDRNEKLFF
TRBJ1-1 . TRBV20-1 . TGCAGTGTCCGAAGAGGGTTGAGTGGCTCATTGGCTGAAGCTTTCTTT CSVRRGLSGSLAEAFF
TRBJ2-3 TRBD2 TRBV5-1 many TGCGCCAGCAGGCGGCGGGGGATGAGCACAGATACGCAGTATTTT CASRRRGMSTDTQYF
TRBJ2-1 . TRBV29-1 . TGCAGCGTTCAAGGACAAGCGGGCAATGAGCAGTTCTTC CSVQGQAGNEQFF
TRBJ2-7 . TRBV21-1 few TGTGCCAGCACCAAGGACAGGGGGCTATACGAGCAGTACTTC CASTKDRGLYEQYF
TRBJ2-5 TRBD2 TRBV6-6 . TGTGCCGGCAGGAGGACTAGCGGGGTTCAAGAGACCCAGTACTTC CAGRRTSGVQETQYF
TRBJ2-5 TRBD2 TRBV6-2/TRBV6-3 . TGTGCCAGCAGCTCTACGGGCCCCACTAGCGGGAACAATGAGCAGTACTTC CASSSTGPTSGNNEQYF
TRBJ1-2 TRBD1 TRBV6-2/TRBV6-3 . TGTGCCAGCAGTTACGGCGGACAGGGGGCGGGAGGCTACACCTTC CASSYGGQGAGGYTF
TRBJ1-5 . TRBV6-1 many TGTGCCAGCAGGCAGGCCCTCAATCAGCCCCAGCATTTT CASRQALNQPQHF
TRBJ2-1 . TRBV6-2/TRBV6-3 many TGTGCCAGCAGTTACTCGCGGGGGCTGAGTAATGAGCAGTTCTTC CASSYSRGLSNEQFF
TRBJ1-4 . TRBV11-2 . TGTGCCAGCAGCCGATCCTTGCAGGGTCTGGATGAAAAACTGTTTTTT CASSRSLQGLDEKLFF
TRBJ2-4 TRBD2 TRBV11-2 many TGTGCCAGCAGCTATCAGGGCGGGGGAGGAGCCAAAAACATTCAGTACTTC CASSYQGGGGAKNIQYF
TRBJ2-3 TRBD2 TRBV12-3/TRBV12-4 . TGTGCCAGCAGTTTTGGTAAAGTAGCGGGGGTCTCAGATACGCAGTATTTT CASSFGKVAGVSDTQYF
TRBJ2-3 . TRBV7-2 . TGTGCCAGCAGCCCGAGTCAAGATACGCAGTATTTT CASSPSQDTQYF
TRBJ2-5 TRBD1 TRBV30 many TGTGCCTGGAGTTCACAAGTGACAGGGGCTTGGATATGGGAGACCCAGTACTTC CAWSSQVTGAWIWETQYF
TRBJ2-5 TRBD1 TRBV4-3 few TGCGCCAGCAGCCAAGGTGGGACAGTCCAAGAGGCCCAGTACTTC CASSQGGTVQEAQYF
TRBJ1-5 . TRBV11-2 few TGTGCCAGCAGCATAGGACCTGGTAATCAGCCCCAGCATTTT CASSIGPGNQPQHF
TRBJ2-2 . TRBV2 . TGTGCCAGCACCGGGACGTTGACCGGGGAGCTGTTTTTT CASTGTLTGELFF
TRBJ2-4 . TRBV9 many TGTGCCAGCAGCGTAGTCGAACCCCCACGAGCCAAAAACATTCAGTACTTC CASSVVEPPRAKNIQYF
TRBJ2-7 TRBD2 TRBV20-1 many TGCAGTGCTGGGACTAGCGGAAGAAAAGAGCAGTACTTC CSAGTSGRKEQYF
TRBJ2-5 . TRBV6-5 few TGTGCCAGCAGTTACGGGACTTACAATGAGCAGTACTTC CASSYGTYNEQYF
TRBJ2-5 . TRBV29-1 many TGCAGCGTTGATGGGGCAGGGGGGAAGACCCAGTACTTC CSVDGAGGKTQYF
TRBJ1-1 . TRBV5-1 . TGCGCCAGCAGCTTGAGGGCCCGAAGGGACACTGAAGCTTTCTTT CASSLRARRDTEAFF
TRBJ2-6 . TRBV6-6 many TGTGCCACCAAAGAGGTCTCTGGGGCCAACGTCCTGACTTTC CATKEVSGANVLTF
TRBJ2-4 . TRBV2 many TGTGCCAGCACCGATGAAGGGTTGGGCAAAAACATTCAGTACTTC CASTDEGLGKNIQYF
TRBJ2-4 TRBD2 TRBV20-1 . TGCAGTGCTAGAGATCCGGCAGCGGGACCCGGGAACATTCAGTACTTC CSARDPAAGPGNIQYF
TRBJ2-7 . TRBV7-8 . TGTGCCAGCAACCAACTTCAGGGGGGGCCGACATCCTACAATGAGCAGTACTTC CASNQLQGGPTSYNEQYF
TRBJ1-6 . TRBV11-2 few TGTGCCAGCAGCTTAGGTACCCAGCGGCCCCTCCACTTT CASSLGTQRPLHF
TRBJ1-4 TRBD1 TRBV18 . TGTGCCAGCTCACCGGGACAGGGGACTAATGAAAAACTGTTTTTT CASSPGQGTNEKLFF
TRBJ1-2 TRBD1 TRBV27 . TGTGCCAGCAGTCCGCCCGGACAGGGGATAAGCTATGGCTACACCTTC CASSPPGQGISYGYTF
TRBJ2-3 . TRBV24-1 many TGTGCCACCAGTGACAAGGCACAGCGCAGCACAGATACGCAGTATTTT CATSDKAQRSTDTQYF
TRBJ2-7 . TRBV18 few TGTGCCAGCTCACCAGGGGACGGCTACGAGCAGTACTTC CASSPGDGYEQYF
TRBJ2-4 TRBD2 TRBV7-2 many TGTGCCAGCAGCTTAGAAGCGGGGGGATTAGGGCTTAAAAACATTCAGTACTTC CASSLEAGGLGLKNIQYF
TRBJ1-1 . TRBV18 few TGTGCCAGCTCACCACCGGGCAGGGGCGAAGCTTTCTTT CASSPPGRGEAFF
TRBJ1-5 . TRBV6-2/TRBV6-3 many TGTGCCAGCAGACCCCTACTCGGCAGGGGTGGCGATCAGCCCCAGCATTTT CASRPLLGRGGDQPQHF
TRBJ2-7 . TRBV12-3/TRBV12-4 . TGTGCCAGCAGTTTGGCGGGGGCCCACAATGAGCAGTACTTC CASSLAGAHNEQYF
TRBJ1-1 TRBD1 TRBV12-3/TRBV12-4 many TGTGCCAGCAACCCAGGGGGAACTGAAGCTTTCTTT CASNPGGTEAFF
TRBJ2-3 . TRBV10-3 many TGTGCCATCAGTGAAGCAAAGGGCAATACGCAGTATTTT CAISEAKGNTQYF
TRBJ2-3 . TRBV20-1 many TGCAGTGCTAGAGATATAACAGACCCCACAGATACGCAGTATTTT CSARDITDPTDTQYF
TRBJ2-3 . TRBV5-1 . TGCGCCAGCAGCTTCTCCGAGGGTACGCAGTATTTT CASSFSEGTQYF
TRBJ2-7 . TRBV20-1 . TGCAGTGCTAGAGATAAGGTTGGACAGAGCTACGAGCAGTACTTC CSARDKVGQSYEQYF
TRBJ2-7 . TRBV6-5 . TGTGCCAGCAGCCGACCCGGAGCCTCCTCCTACGAGCAGTACTTC CASSRPGASSYEQYF
TRBJ2-1 TRBD2 TRBV2 few TGTGCCAGCAGGGCTAGCGGGGGTGGTTACTACAATGAGCAGTTCTTC CASRASGGGYYNEQFF
TRBJ1-2 TRBD1 TRBV6-2/TRBV6-3 . TGTGCCAGCAGACCGGGACAGGGAGGCCTATCCAGCACCTTC CASRPGQGGLSSTF
TRBJ1-5 TRBD1 TRBV18 . TGTGCCAGCTCACGATACCGGGACAGCGATCAGCCCCAGCATTTT CASSRYRDSDQPQHF
TRBJ2-7 . TRBV5-1 few TGCGCCAGCAGCTTGGTGGGGTCCTACAATGAGCAGTACTTC CASSLVGSYNEQYF
TRBJ2-7 TRBD2 TRBV18 many TGTGCCAGCTCACCCGGACTAGCGGCATCCGAGCAGTACTTC CASSPGLAASEQYF
TRBJ2-1 . TRBV14 . TGTGCCAGCAGCCAAGGACTCGGTTTGGGGGCCCACGGCAATGAGCAGTTCTTC CASSQGLGLGAHGNEQFF
TRBJ2-3 . TRBV5-1 few TGCGCCAGCTATGACTCCTCGGGGGTGGATACGCAGTATTTT CASYDSSGVDTQYF
TRBJ2-5 TRBD1 TRBV7-2 . TGTGCCAGCAGCTTAGGACAGGGGAACGGAGAGACCCAGTACTTC CASSLGQGNGETQYF
TRBJ1-4 . TRBV7-2 . TGTGCCAGCAGCAACCAGGGTGGGGGTAATGAAAAACTGTTTTTT CASSNQGGGNEKLFF
TRBJ2-3 . TRBV10-3 many TGTGCCATCAGTGCCAGGGGTGATACGCAGTATTTT CAISARGDTQYF
TRBJ1-6 TRBD1 TRBV20-1 many TGCAGTGCTAGTGGGACAGTTAATTCACCCCTCCACTTT CSASGTVNSPLHF
TRBJ1-2 . TRBV7-9 many TGTGCCAGCAGCTTAGGTGTCGATAGTTCCTATGGCTACACCTTC CASSLGVDSSYGYTF
TRBJ2-3 . TRBV20-1 many TGCAGTGCTAGAGAGGGCACGCAATACACAGATACGCAGTATTTT CSAREGTQYTDTQYF